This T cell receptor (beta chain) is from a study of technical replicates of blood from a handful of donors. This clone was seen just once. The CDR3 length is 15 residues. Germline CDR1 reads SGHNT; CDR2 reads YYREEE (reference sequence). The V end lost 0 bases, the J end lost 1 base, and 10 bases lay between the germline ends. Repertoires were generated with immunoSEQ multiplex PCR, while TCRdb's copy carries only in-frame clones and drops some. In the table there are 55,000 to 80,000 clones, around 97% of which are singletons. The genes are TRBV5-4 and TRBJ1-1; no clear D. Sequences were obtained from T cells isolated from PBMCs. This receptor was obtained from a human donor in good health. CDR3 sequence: CASSLVYLGNTEAFF. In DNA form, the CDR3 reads TGTGCCAGCAGCTTGGTGTATCTAGGGAACACTGAAGCTTTCTTT.